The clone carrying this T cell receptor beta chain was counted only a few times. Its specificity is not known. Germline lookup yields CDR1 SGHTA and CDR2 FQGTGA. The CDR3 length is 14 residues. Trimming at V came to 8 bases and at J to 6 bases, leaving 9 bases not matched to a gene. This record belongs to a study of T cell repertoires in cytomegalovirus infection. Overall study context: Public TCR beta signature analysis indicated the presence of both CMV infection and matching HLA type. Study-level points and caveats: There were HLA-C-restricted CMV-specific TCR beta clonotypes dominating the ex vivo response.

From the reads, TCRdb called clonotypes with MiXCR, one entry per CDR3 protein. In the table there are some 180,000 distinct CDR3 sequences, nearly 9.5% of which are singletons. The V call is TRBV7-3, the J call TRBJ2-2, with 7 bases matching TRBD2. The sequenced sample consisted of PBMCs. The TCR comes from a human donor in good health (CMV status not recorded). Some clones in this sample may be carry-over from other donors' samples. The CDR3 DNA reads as TGTGCCAGCGGGAGACTAGCAACGGCCGGGGAGCTGTTTTTT. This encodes CASGRLATAGELFF. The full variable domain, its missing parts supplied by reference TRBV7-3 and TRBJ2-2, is GAGVSQTPSNKVTEKGKYVELRCDPISGHTALYWYRQSLGQGPEFLIYFQGTGAADDSGLPNDRFFAVRPEGSVSTLKIQRTERGDSAVYLCASGRLATAGELFFGEGSRLTVL.